A selection of T cell receptor beta chains follows, all from one sample in a study of cytomegalovirus exposure and HLA in healthy donors. Sequencing used immunoSEQ multiplex PCR; TCRdb keeps in-frame clones, though not all of them. The data show fewer than 200,000 clones, around 80% seen once. The sample taken for sequencing was PBMCs. The receptors were sampled from a woman aged 25-40 years in good health and CMV-seronegative. CDR3s include the opening cysteine and the closing phenylalanine or tryptophan. Each record gives: J gene, D gene, clone size, V gene, CDR3 DNA, CDR3 protein. A D gene is named only where the DNA matches it firmly. Some rows have no size entry. The others give once, few or many, or a class for an expanded clone.

TRBJ2-4	-	-	TRBV18	TGTGCCAGCTCACTCGGACAGGCCAAAAACATTCAGTACTTC	CASSLGQAKNIQYF
TRBJ1-2	TRBD1	-	TRBV5-4	TGTGCCAGCAGTCGGCGAGGACAGGGGGCAATAGAAGGCTATGGCTACACCTTC	CASSRRGQGAIEGYGYTF
TRBJ2-1	TRBD2	-	TRBV6-5	TGTGCCAGCAGTTACCCTCGAGCGGGAGGGCCCAATGAGCAGTTCTTC	CASSYPRAGGPNEQFF
TRBJ1-1	TRBD1	-	TRBV10-3	TGTGCCATCAGTGAGTCTGGGGGACAGTCTGAAGCTTTCTTT	CAISESGGQSEAFF
TRBJ1-1	-	-	TRBV4-1	TGCGCCAGCTCCCTTAGGGAGGGGTATCTCGGTGAAGCTTTCTTT	CASSLREGYLGEAFF
TRBJ2-3	-	-	TRBV25-1	TGTGCCAGCAGTGGAGGCGATACGCAGTATTTT	CASSGGDTQYF
TRBJ2-7	TRBD2	-	TRBV11-2	TGTGCCAGCAGCGGGGGACTAGCGGGCCCCTACGAGCAGTACTTC	CASSGGLAGPYEQYF
TRBJ2-5	TRBD2	-	TRBV9	TGTGCCAGCAGCGACGGGACTAGCGGACAAGAGACCCAGTACTTC	CASSDGTSGQETQYF
TRBJ1-6	-	once	TRBV5-8	TGTGCCAGCAGCTGGGGAGAGCGGCCGGGAAATTCACCCCTCCACTTT	CASSWGERPGNSPLHF
TRBJ2-3	TRBD2	-	TRBV5-1	TGCGCCAGCAGCGTCGAGGCTAGCGGGGGAGATACGCAGTATTTT	CASSVEASGGDTQYF
TRBJ2-7	-	-	TRBV27	TGTGCCAGCAGTTTATCGGGAGGGGGGCGCAACGAGCAGTACTTC	CASSLSGGGRNEQYF
TRBJ2-7	-	-	TRBV7-9	TGTGCCAGCAGAAGCAGGGCTAACTCCTACGAGCAGTACTTC	CASRSRANSYEQYF
TRBJ2-5	TRBD1	-	TRBV27	TGTGCCAGCAGTTTATCACACAGGGGGCTAGAGACCCAGTACTTC	CASSLSHRGLETQYF
TRBJ1-1	-	-	TRBV7-6	TGTGCCAGCGGTGCGGGCACTGAAGCTTTCTTT	CASGAGTEAFF
TRBJ2-3	TRBD2	-	TRBV5-4	TGTGCCAGCAGCTTGGGTGGGAGGGCCATAGATACGCAGTATTTT	CASSLGGRAIDTQYF
TRBJ2-6	-	-	TRBV5-1	TGCGCCAGCAGCCAGTACATATCTGGGGCCAACGTCCTGACTTTC	CASSQYISGANVLTF
TRBJ2-7	-	-	TRBV28	TGTGCCAGCAGTTCCGGGACACACCTCCCGGACGAGCAGTACTTC	CASSSGTHLPDEQYF
TRBJ2-3	TRBD1	-	TRBV7-9	TGTGCCAGCAGCTCGACAGGGTCGGGCACAGATACGCAGTATTTT	CASSSTGSGTDTQYF
TRBJ2-5	TRBD2	-	TRBV9	TGTGCCAGCAGCGTAATAGCGGGAGGGGAGACCCAGTACTTC	CASSVIAGGETQYF
TRBJ2-7	TRBD1	-	TRBV5-5	TGTGCCAGCAGCTTAGGGACAGGGAGGTACGAGCAGTACTTC	CASSLGTGRYEQYF
TRBJ2-1	TRBD2	-	TRBV9	TGTGCCAGCAGCTCTAGCGGGGGAGGGAATGAGCAGTTCTTC	CASSSSGGGNEQFF
TRBJ2-5	-	-	TRBV11-2	TGTGCCAGCAGTTCGGGGGAGACCCAGTACTTC	CASSSGETQYF
TRBJ2-2	-	-	TRBV27	TGTGCCAGCAGTTTACGTGGGAGGAGCGGGGAGCTGTTTTTT	CASSLRGRSGELFF
TRBJ2-1	TRBD2	-	TRBV28	TGTGCCAGCAGTTTAACAGCGGGAATCTGGAATGAGCAGTTCTTC	CASSLTAGIWNEQFF
TRBJ2-2	-	-	TRBV6-1	TGTGCCAGCAGTCTGTGGACAGAATACGGCGGGGAGCTGTTTTTT	CASSLWTEYGGELFF
TRBJ2-2	-	-	TRBV19	TGTGCCAGTAGTGGTGCTAGTTCGATGGCCGGGGAGCTGTTTTTT	CASSGASSMAGELFF
TRBJ1-1	-	-	TRBV7-9	TGTTCCAGCAGCCGCCCAGGGAATGAAGCTTTCTTT	CSSSRPGNEAFF
TRBJ2-7	-	-	TRBV6-6	TGTGCCAGCAGACCGGACAGTAATAACCCCGAGCAGTACTTC	CASRPDSNNPEQYF
TRBJ2-2	-	-	TRBV11-2	TGTGCCAGCAGCTTAACTTCAGGGAGGAGCGGGGAGCTGTTTTTT	CASSLTSGRSGELFF
TRBJ2-7	TRBD2	-	TRBV5-5	TGTGCCAGCAGCCGCGGACTAGCGAGGGGTCACGCCTACGAGCAGTACTTC	CASSRGLARGHAYEQYF
TRBJ2-7	-	-	TRBV7-2	TGTGCCAGCAGCTTAGCGACAGCTTACGAGCAGTACTTC	CASSLATAYEQYF
TRBJ2-2	TRBD2	once	TRBV5-1	TGCGCCAGCAGCCGGAACGTGATAGCGGGGGGCGCACTGAACACCGGGGAGCTGTTTTTT	CASSRNVIAGGALNTGELFF
TRBJ1-1	TRBD1	once	TRBV7-9	TGTTCCAGCAGCTCCGAGACTGCCGGCAGAGGGGGCCGCACTGAAGCTTTCTTT	CSSSSETAGRGGRTEAFF
TRBJ2-5	-	-	TRBV19	TGTGCCAGTAGTATGGGGGGACAAGAGACCCAGTACTTC	CASSMGGQETQYF
TRBJ1-1	-	-	TRBV10-1	TGCGCCAGCAGTGAGTACCCGGTGAACACTGAAGCTTTCTTT	CASSEYPVNTEAFF
TRBJ1-2	-	-	TRBV28	TGTGCCAGCAGCCCCCGGGGGGCGTATGGCTACACCTTC	CASSPRGAYGYTF
TRBJ2-7	TRBD2	-	TRBV10-3	TGTGCCATCAGTGAGGGGGGCGGGGGGGCCGTCTCCTACGAGCAGTACTTC	CAISEGGGGAVSYEQYF
TRBJ2-5	TRBD1	-	TRBV7-7	TGTGCTAGAGCCAGGGGGAATCAAGAGACCCAGTACTTC	CARARGNQETQYF
TRBJ2-5	TRBD2	-	TRBV4-2	TGTGCCAGCAGCCAACCGACTAGCGGGGGGGCCTTTGAGACCCAGTACTTC	CASSQPTSGGAFETQYF
TRBJ1-2	-	-	TRBV4-3	TGCGCCAGCAGCTCCCAGGGGTATGGCTACACCTTC	CASSSQGYGYTF
TRBJ1-2	-	once	TRBV5-1	TGCGCCAGCAGGGATGATCGGGACACCGCTCTCTATGGCTACACCTTC	CASRDDRDTALYGYTF
TRBJ1-1	-	-	TRBV5-6	TGTGCCATCCTAGGAAGGGCAGGGCCGAACACTGAAGCTTTCTTT	CAILGRAGPNTEAFF
TRBJ2-7	TRBD1	-	TRBV28	TGTGCCAGCAGGACAGTCGGGACAGGGGGCAACGAGCAGTACTTC	CASRTVGTGGNEQYF
TRBJ2-5	-	-	TRBV7-2	TGTGCCAGCAGCTTAGCCGGAAGGGGGGAGACCCAGTACTTC	CASSLAGRGETQYF
TRBJ2-1	TRBD2	-	TRBV6-5	TGTGCCAGCAGTTACGGAGTAGCGGGGGGGCTGACTGAGCAGTTCTTC	CASSYGVAGGLTEQFF
TRBJ1-2	-	-	TRBV29-1	TGCAGCGTTCAAACGGGCAGGGCAAACTATGGCTACACCTTC	CSVQTGRANYGYTF
TRBJ2-7	-	-	TRBV20-1	TGCAGTGCTAGCAAAGCGGCCGAGCAGTACTTC	CSASKAAEQYF
TRBJ1-2	-	-	TRBV28	TGTGCCAGCAGTTTACTCGTCCTCGGTTTAGAAAGCTCTAACTATGGCTACACCTTC	CASSLLVLGLESSNYGYTF
TRBJ1-3	-	-	TRBV19	TGTGCCAGTAGAACCACCGGCGGGTCTGGAAACACCATATATTTT	CASRTTGGSGNTIYF